Below, 5 T cell receptor beta chains from the same sample are listed, as sequenced in a study of T cells in Graves' hyperthyroidism and ophthalmopathy. TCR beta CDR3 region amplification was performed from RNA transcripts. During a first-round RT-PCR of the TCR CDR3, the HTBI primer set was used. TCRdb reprocessed the multiplex PCR reads with MiXCR, giving one entry per CDR3 protein. The sample carries about half a million distinct CDR3 sequences, 15% to 20% recorded once. Sequencing was carried out using blood. The receptors stem from a woman under 40 with Graves' ophthalmopathy.

The V and J genes are TRBV5-1 and TRBJ2-1, with a weak D call TRBD2 (7 bases). The germline V and J ends were trimmed by 0 bases and 8 bases, with 18 bases remaining between them. Germline values: CDR1 SGHRS, CDR2 YFSETQ. This CDR3 is 16 amino acids long. CDR3 DNA: TGCGCCAGCAGCTTGGAGGGGGGTGGGGGGGGCGATGAGCAGTTCTTC. Its protein product is CASSLEGGGGGDEQFF.

This chain links TRBV6-5 with TRBJ2-7; D call uncertain. The V gene lost 2 bases and the J gene lost 3 bases, with 8 bases spanning the gap. Germline-derived CDR1 and CDR2 are MNHEY and SVGAGI. The CDR3 has 13 residues. As DNA, the CDR3 is TGTGCCAGCAGTTACCCCCCAATCTACGAGCAGTACTTC. Translated, it gives CASSYPPIYEQYF.

The chain has TRBV7-9 and TRBJ2-6; tentative D call: TRBD2 (5 bases). The germline gives CDR1 SEHNR, CDR2 FQNEAQ (reference sequence). The CDR3 runs 16 residues. Deletions cut 0 bases from V and 4 bases from J, with 10 bases between. CDR3 sequence: CASSLATGVGANVLTF. The CDR3 region has the DNA TGTGCCAGCAGCTTAGCAACCGGGGTAGGGGCCAACGTCCTGACTTTC.

The rearrangement links TRBV2 to TRBJ1-6, with D unclear. The CDR3 spans 16 residues. In germline, CDR1 is SNHLY, CDR2 FYNNEI. Trimming took off 3 bases at V and 7 bases at J, with 16 bases between the two ends. CDR3 sequence reads: CASSEAGSFLNSPLHF. The CDR3 region has the DNA TGTGCCAGCAGTGAGGCGGGGAGCTTTTTGAATTCACCCCTCCACTTT.

This clonotype was counted only a few times. The chain links TRBV6-2 or TRBV6-3 to TRBJ2-5; the D gene could be TRBD1 or TRBD2 (5 bases each). Germline V gives CDR1 MNHEY, CDR2 SVGEGT. This CDR3 region has 15 residues. Trimming removed 5 bases at V and 1 base at J, with 14 bases between. CDR3 in DNA: TGTGCCAGCAGTGGGGACCAGACTTCCCAAGAGACCCAGTACTTC. Translation: CASSGDQTSQETQYF.